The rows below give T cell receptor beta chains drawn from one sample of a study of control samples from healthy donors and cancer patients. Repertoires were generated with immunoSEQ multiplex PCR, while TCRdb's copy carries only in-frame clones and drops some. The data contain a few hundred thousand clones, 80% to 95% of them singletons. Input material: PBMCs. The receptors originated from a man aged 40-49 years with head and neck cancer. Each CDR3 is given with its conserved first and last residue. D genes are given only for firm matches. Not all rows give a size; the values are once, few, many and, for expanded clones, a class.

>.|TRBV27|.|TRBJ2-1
CASSLFSGTLSSYNEQFF
TGTGCCAGCAGTTTATTTTCCGGGACCCTTAGCTCCTACAATGAGCAGTTCTTC
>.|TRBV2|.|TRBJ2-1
CVTSGQVGNEQFF
TGTGTCACTTCGGGTCAAGTTGGCAATGAGCAGTTCTTC
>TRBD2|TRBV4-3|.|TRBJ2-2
CASSPLAGGHTGELFF
TGCGCCAGCAGCCCGCTAGCGGGGGGGCACACCGGGGAGCTGTTTTTT
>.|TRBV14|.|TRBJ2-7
CASSPLDRPYEQYF
TGTGCCAGCAGCCCTTTGGACAGACCCTACGAGCAGTACTTC
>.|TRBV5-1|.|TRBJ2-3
CASSLTGASTDTQYF
TGCGCCAGCAGCTTGACGGGAGCTAGCACAGATACGCAGTATTTT
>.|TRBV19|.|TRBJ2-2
CASSILTSEGAGELFF
TGTGCCAGTAGTATATTAACGTCTGAGGGCGCGGGGGAGCTGTTTTTT
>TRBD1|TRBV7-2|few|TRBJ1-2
CASRDGTVPFYGYTF
TGTGCCAGCAGGGACGGGACAGTGCCGTTCTATGGCTACACCTTC
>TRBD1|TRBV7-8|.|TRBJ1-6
CASSPRDRGNFLEGDKPHGSPLHF
TGTGCCAGCAGCCCCAGGGACAGGGGCAATTTTTTGGAGGGGGATAAACCCCATGGTTCACCCCTCCACTTT
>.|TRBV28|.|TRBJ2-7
CASSLTSLRNYEQYF
TGTGCCAGCAGTTTAACGTCCCTAAGGAACTACGAGCAGTACTTC
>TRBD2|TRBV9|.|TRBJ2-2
CASSPAGRTSGTGELFF
TGTGCCAGCAGCCCTGCTGGTCGGACTAGCGGCACCGGGGAGCTGTTTTTT